This T cell receptor beta chain emerged from a study of tumor-infiltrating lymphocytes in oesophageal squamous cell carcinoma. This clonotype was found a few times. Each CDR3 protein gets one entry after TCRdb re-called the PCR reads with MiXCR. The sample has under 20,000 distinct CDR3 sequences, over 40% seen once. This CDR3 is 15 amino acids long. CDR1 and CDR2 (germline): MNHNS, SASEGT. This receptor was identified in a male donor with esophageal squamous cell carcinoma. This chain connects TRBV6-1 to TRBJ2-4; 7 bases fit TRBD2. The J call may be wrong; the DNA end is better matched by TRBJ2-1. The sample comprised esophageal tumor tissue. This CDR3 reads CASSDWTSDGNEQFF. DNA for the CDR3: TGTGCCAGCAGCGATTGGACTAGTGATGGCAATGAGCAGTTCTTC.